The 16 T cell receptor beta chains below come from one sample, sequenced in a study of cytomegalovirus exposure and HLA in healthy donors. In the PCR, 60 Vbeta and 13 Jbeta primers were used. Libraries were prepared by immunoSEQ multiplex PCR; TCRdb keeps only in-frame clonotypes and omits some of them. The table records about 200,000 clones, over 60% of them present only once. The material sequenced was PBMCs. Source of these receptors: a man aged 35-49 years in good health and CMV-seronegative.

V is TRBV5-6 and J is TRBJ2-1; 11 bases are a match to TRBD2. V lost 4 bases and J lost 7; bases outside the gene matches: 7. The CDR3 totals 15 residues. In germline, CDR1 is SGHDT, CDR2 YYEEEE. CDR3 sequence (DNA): TGTGCCAGCAGCCAGGGGACTAGCGGCCGAAATGAGCAGTTCTTC. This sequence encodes CASSQGTSGRNEQFF.

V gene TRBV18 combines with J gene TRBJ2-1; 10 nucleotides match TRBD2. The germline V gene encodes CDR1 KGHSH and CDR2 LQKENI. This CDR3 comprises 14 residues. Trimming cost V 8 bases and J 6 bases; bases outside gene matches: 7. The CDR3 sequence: CASLLAGVGNEQFF. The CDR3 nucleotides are TGTGCCAGCCTGCTAGCGGGAGTAGGCAATGAGCAGTTCTTC. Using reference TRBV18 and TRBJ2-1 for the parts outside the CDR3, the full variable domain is NAGVMQNPRHLVRRRGQEARLRCSPMKGHSHVYWYRQLPEEGLKFMVYLQKENIIDESGMPKERFSAEFPKEGPSILRIQQVVRGDSAAYFCASLLAGVGNEQFFGPGTRLTVL.

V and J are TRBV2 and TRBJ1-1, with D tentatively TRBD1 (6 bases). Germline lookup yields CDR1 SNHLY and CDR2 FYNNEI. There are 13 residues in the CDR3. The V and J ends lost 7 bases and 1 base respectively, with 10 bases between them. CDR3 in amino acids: CASIQGPNTEAFF. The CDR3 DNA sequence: TGTGCCAGCATTCAGGGGCCGAACACTGAAGCTTTCTTT.

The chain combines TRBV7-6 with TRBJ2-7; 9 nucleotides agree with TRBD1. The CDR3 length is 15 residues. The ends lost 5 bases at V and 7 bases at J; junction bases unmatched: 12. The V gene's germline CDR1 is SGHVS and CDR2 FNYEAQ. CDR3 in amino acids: CASSSNRDRVFEQYF. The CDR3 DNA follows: TGTGCCAGCAGCAGTAACCGGGACAGGGTATTTGAGCAGTACTTC.

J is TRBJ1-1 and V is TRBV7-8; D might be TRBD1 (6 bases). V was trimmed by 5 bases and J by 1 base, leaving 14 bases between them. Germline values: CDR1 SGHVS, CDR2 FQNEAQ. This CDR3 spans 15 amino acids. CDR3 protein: CASSHKQGKNTEAFF. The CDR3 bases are TGTGCCAGCAGCCACAAACAGGGAAAGAACACTGAAGCTTTCTTT.

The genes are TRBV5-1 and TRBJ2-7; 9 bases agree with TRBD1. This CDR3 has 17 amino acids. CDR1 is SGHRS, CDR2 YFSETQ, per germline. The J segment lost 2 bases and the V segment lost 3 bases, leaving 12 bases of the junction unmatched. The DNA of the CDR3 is TGCGCCAGCAGCTCCGAGCCTTCCGGGACAGGGCCCTACGAGCAGTACTTC. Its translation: CASSSEPSGTGPYEQYF.

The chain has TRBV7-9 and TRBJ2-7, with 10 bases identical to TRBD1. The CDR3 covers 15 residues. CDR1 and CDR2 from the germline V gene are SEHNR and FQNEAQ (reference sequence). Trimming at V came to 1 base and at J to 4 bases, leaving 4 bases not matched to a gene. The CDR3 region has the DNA TGTGCCAGCAGCTTAGGGGGGGACAGGGGATACGAGCAGTACTTC. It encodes CASSLGGDRGYEQYF.

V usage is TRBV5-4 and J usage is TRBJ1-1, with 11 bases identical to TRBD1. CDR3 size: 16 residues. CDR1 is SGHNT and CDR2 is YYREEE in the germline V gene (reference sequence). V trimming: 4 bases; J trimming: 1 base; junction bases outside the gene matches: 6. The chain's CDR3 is CASSLPGQGGNTEAFF. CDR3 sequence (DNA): TGTGCCAGCAGCCTTCCGGGACAGGGGGGGAACACTGAAGCTTTCTTT.

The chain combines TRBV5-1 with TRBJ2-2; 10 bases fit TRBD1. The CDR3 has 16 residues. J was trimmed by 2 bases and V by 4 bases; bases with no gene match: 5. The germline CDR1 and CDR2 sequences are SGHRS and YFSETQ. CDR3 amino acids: CASSPLTGGNTGELFF. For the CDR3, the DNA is TGCGCCAGCAGCCCCTTGACAGGGGGCAACACCGGGGAGCTGTTTTTT.

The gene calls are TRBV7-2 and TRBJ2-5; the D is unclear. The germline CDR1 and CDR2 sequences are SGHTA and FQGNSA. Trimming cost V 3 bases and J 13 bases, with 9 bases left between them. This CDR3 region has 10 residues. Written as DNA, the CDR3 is TGTGCCAGCAGCTTGACTTTCTTGTACTTC. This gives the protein CASSLTFLYF.

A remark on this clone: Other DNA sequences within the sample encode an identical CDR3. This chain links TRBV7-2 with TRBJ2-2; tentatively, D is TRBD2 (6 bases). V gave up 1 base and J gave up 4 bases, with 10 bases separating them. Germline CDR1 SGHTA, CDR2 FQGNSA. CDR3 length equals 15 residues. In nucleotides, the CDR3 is TGTGCCAGCAGCTTAGTGGGAGGCCTCACCGGGGAGCTGTTTTTT. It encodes CASSLVGGLTGELFF. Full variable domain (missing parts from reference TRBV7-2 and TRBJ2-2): GAGVSQSPSNKVTEKGKDVELRCDPISGHTALYWYRQSLGQGLEFLIYFQGNSAPDKSGLPSDRFSAERTGGSVSTLTIQRTQQEDSAVYLCASSLVGGLTGELFFGEGSRLTVL.

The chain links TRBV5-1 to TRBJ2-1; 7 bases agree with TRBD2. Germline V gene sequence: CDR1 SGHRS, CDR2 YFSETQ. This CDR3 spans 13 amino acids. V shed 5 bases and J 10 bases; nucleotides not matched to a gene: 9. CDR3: CASSPQTGGEQFF. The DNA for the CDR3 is TGCGCCAGCAGTCCTCAGACGGGAGGAGAGCAGTTCTTC.

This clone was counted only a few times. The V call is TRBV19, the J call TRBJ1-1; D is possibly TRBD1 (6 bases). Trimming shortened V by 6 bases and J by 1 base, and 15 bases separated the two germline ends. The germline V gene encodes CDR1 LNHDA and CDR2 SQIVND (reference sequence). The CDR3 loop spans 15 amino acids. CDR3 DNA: TGTGCCAGTAGCGCCCTTAGGACAGCGAACACTGAAGCTTTCTTT. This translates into CASSALRTANTEAFF.

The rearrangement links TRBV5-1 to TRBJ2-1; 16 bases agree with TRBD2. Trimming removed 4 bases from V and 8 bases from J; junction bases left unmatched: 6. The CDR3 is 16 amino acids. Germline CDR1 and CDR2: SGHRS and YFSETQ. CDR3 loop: CASSVGLAGGRDEQFF. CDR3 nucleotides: TGCGCCAGCAGCGTGGGACTAGCGGGGGGGCGGGATGAGCAGTTCTTC. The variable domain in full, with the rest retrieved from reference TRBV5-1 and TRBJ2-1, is KAGVTQTPRYLIKTRGQQVTLSCSPISGHRSVSWYQQTPGQGLQFLFEYFSETQRNKGNFPGRFSGRQFSNSRSEMNVSTLELGDSALYLCASSVGLAGGRDEQFFGPGTRLTVL.

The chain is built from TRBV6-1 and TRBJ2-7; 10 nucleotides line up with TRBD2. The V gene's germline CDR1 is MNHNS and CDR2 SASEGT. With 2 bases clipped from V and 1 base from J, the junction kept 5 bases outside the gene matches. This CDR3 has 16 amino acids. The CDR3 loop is CASSEFASGRSYEQYF. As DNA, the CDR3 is TGTGCCAGCAGTGAATTTGCTAGCGGGAGATCCTACGAGCAGTACTTC.

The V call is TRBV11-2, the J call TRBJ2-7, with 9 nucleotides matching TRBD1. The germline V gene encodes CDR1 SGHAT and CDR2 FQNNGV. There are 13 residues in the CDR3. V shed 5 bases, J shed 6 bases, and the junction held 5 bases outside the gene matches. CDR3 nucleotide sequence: TGTGCCAGCAGCCAGGGACAGGGCCCCGAGCAGTACTTC. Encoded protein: CASSQGQGPEQYF.